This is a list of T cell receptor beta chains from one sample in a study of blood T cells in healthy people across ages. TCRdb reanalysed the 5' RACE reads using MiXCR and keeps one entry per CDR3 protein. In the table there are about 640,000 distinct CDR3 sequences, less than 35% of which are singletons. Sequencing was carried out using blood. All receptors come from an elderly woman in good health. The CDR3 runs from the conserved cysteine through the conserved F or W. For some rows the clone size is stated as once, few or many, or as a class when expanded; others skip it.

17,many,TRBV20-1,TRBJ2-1,CSAEGTSGASSYNEQFF
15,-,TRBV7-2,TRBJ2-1,CASSPLGRMYNEQFF
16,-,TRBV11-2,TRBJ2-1,CASSPGTGAPYNEQFF
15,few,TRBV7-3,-,CASSRMTSGYNEQYF
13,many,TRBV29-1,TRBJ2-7,CSVFSRVRNEQYF
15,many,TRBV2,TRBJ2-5,CASSEVGGGQETQYF
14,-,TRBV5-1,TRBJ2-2,CASSLKGSTGELFF
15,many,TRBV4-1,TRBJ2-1,CASSFSSGRRNEQFF
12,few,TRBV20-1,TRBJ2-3,CSGIYSTDTQYF
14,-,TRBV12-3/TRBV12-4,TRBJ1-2,CASSRSGTEDGYTF
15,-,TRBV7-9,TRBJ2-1,CASRPRKAVYNEQFF
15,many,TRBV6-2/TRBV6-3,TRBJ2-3,CASSYGQTYGDTQYF
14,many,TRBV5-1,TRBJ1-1,CASSPDRLNTEAFF
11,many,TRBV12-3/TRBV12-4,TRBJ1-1,CASSFGGGAFF
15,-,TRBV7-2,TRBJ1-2,CASSQAPGRGGGYTF
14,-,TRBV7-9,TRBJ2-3,CASSLVASTDTQYF
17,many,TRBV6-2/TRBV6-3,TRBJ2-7,CASSYATSGYPGSEQYF
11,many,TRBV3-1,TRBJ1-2,CASSQDHGYTF
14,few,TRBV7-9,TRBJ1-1,CASRHPGGRNAAFF
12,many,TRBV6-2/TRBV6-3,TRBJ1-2,CASSSDGLGYTF
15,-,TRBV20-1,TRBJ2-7,CSAESSDLGNYEQYF
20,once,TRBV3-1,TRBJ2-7,CASSSPLPGLASKGSYEQYF
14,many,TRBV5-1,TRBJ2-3,CASSLAFNTDTQYF
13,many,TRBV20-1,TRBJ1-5,CSARSRDDQPQHF
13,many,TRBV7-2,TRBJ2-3,CASSLGDFDTQYF
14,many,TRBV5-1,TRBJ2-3,CASSRSGATDTQYF
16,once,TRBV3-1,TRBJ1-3,CASSPAAGGSGNTIYF
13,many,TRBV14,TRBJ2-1,CASSQQLASGQFF
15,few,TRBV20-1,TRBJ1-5,CSARDLRGVGQPQHF
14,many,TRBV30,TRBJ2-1,CAWSGIEGGNEQFF
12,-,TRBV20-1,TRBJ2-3,CNPGLAGDTQYF
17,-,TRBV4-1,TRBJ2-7,CASSQEGLGRVTYEQYF
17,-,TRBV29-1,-,CSVGGQHIQWSEETQYF
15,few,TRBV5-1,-,CTSSSGGTGPDEQYF
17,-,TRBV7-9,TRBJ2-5,CASSLLSTGQGEETQYF
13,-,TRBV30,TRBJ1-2,CAWSSSGGWGYTF
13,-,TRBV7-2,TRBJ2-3,CASSPVGGDTQYF
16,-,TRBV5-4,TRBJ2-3,CASSLPWRGRADTQYF
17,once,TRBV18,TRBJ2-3,CASSPEGTSGGLDTQYF
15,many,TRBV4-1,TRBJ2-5,CASSSSGGPGETQYF
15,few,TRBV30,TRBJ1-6,CAWSVSRGRNSPLHF
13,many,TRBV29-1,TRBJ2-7,CSVEEGRGSEQYF
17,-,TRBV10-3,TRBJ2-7,CAISESTRASGGPEQYF
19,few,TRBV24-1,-,CATSDANYKAGGSYNEQYF
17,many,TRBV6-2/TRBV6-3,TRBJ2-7,CASSYPKRGVGSDEQYF
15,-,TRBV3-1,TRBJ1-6,CASSQDGTKTSPPHF
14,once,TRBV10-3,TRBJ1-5,CAISGLGDNQPQHF
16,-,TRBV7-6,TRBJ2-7,CASSPYGGQGPYEQYF